The rows below give T cell receptor beta chains drawn from one sample of a study of cytomegalovirus exposure and HLA in healthy donors. The data were produced by immunoSEQ multiplex PCR, yet TCRdb's version contains in-frame clones alone and is incomplete. This sample contains 150,000 to 200,000 clones. Sequences were obtained from PBMCs. These receptors were taken from a man aged 30-40 years in good health and CMV-seronegative. The CDR3 runs from the conserved cysteine through the conserved F or W.

v_call: TRBV7-8; j_call: TRBJ2-2; cdr3_aa: CASSLRENTGELFF
v_call: TRBV29-1; j_call: TRBJ1-2; cdr3_aa: CSVDLRGNYGYTF
v_call: TRBV25-1; j_call: TRBJ2-3; cdr3_aa: CASSVGLAASTDTQYF
v_call: TRBV23-1; j_call: TRBJ2-1; cdr3_aa: CASSQNGLAGRMYNEQFF
v_call: TRBV19; j_call: .; cdr3_aa: CASSISGQGPYEQYF
v_call: TRBV4-1; j_call: TRBJ2-3; cdr3_aa: CASSLMGLAADTQYF
v_call: TRBV4-1; j_call: TRBJ2-5; cdr3_aa: CASSASGTTQETQYF
v_call: TRBV9; j_call: TRBJ1-1; cdr3_aa: CASSVGDSEAFF
v_call: TRBV10-1; j_call: TRBJ2-7; cdr3_aa: CASSGAAQRGYEQYF
v_call: TRBV6-5; j_call: TRBJ2-1; cdr3_aa: CASSYLTSGSYNEQFF
v_call: TRBV6-5; j_call: TRBJ2-5; cdr3_aa: CASMGHSQETQYF
v_call: TRBV7-6; j_call: TRBJ2-3; cdr3_aa: CASSLYPDTQYF
v_call: TRBV4-3; j_call: TRBJ1-1; cdr3_aa: CASSQGGRANTEAFF
v_call: TRBV6-1; j_call: TRBJ2-2; cdr3_aa: CASSEGTSGSANTGELFF
v_call: TRBV7-8; j_call: TRBJ2-1; cdr3_aa: CASSLGSLGLAIRNEQFF
v_call: TRBV19; j_call: TRBJ2-2; cdr3_aa: CASSSGTGSTGELFF
v_call: TRBV29-1; j_call: TRBJ1-4; cdr3_aa: CSVLKGVKANEKLFF
v_call: TRBV27; j_call: TRBJ2-1; cdr3_aa: CASKRDTYNEQFF
v_call: TRBV7-9; j_call: TRBJ1-1; cdr3_aa: CASSPPRSGGAEAFF
v_call: TRBV11-2; j_call: TRBJ2-5; cdr3_aa: CASKPGAGIETQYF
v_call: TRBV7-2; j_call: TRBJ1-1; cdr3_aa: CASSLRGVNTEAFF
v_call: TRBV10-1; j_call: TRBJ2-1; cdr3_aa: CASSVGAGGTSYNEQFF
v_call: TRBV5-4; j_call: TRBJ2-1; cdr3_aa: CASSSQASPSSRFF
v_call: TRBV13; j_call: TRBJ2-7; cdr3_aa: CASSPKGGFVGGSYEQYF
v_call: TRBV7-8; j_call: TRBJ2-6; cdr3_aa: CASRGFPTATGHSGANVLTF
v_call: TRBV6-5; j_call: TRBJ1-1; cdr3_aa: CASSSTGSTEAFF
v_call: TRBV6-1; j_call: TRBJ2-2; cdr3_aa: CASSEGRLTGELFF
v_call: TRBV19; j_call: .; cdr3_aa: CASSIVLGSYEQYF
v_call: TRBV7-9; j_call: TRBJ2-7; cdr3_aa: CASSLVDSHEQYF
v_call: TRBV28; j_call: TRBJ2-2; cdr3_aa: CASSSGTGVPGELFF
v_call: TRBV7-9; j_call: TRBJ1-3; cdr3_aa: CASSFRRLGNTIYF
v_call: TRBV5-1; j_call: TRBJ2-3; cdr3_aa: CASSIVSDTQYF
v_call: TRBV7-6; j_call: TRBJ1-2; cdr3_aa: CASSPRQGIYGYTF
v_call: TRBV10-2; j_call: TRBJ2-3; cdr3_aa: CASSEPGLAGADTQYF
v_call: TRBV4-2; j_call: TRBJ1-3; cdr3_aa: CASSRIQVSGNTIYF
v_call: TRBV4-3; j_call: TRBJ2-3; cdr3_aa: CASSQDEHFSVTQYF
v_call: TRBV6-4; j_call: TRBJ2-1; cdr3_aa: CASSDSSRTSYRHEQFF
v_call: TRBV19; j_call: TRBJ2-3; cdr3_aa: CASTDGSRLTDTQYF
v_call: TRBV27; j_call: TRBJ1-5; cdr3_aa: CASNNQGGNQPQHF